This T cell receptor beta chain was sequenced in a study of T cell repertoires in cytomegalovirus infection. This clonotype was observed many times. In germline, CDR1 is MDHEN, CDR2 SYDVKM. CDR3 size: 14 residues. V was clipped by 3 bases and J by 9 bases; unmatched bases: 5. Each CDR3 protein is one row after TCRdb ran MiXCR on the reads. The profile covers approximately 71,000 distinct CDR3 sequences, with over 3.5% appearing a single time and about 20% taken by the ten largest. The clonotype was recovered from a human donor in good health (CMV status not recorded). Some clones in this sample may be carry-over from other donors' samples. The chain links TRBV28 to TRBJ1-6; 7 bases match TRBD1. Sequencing input: PBMCs. The CDR3 loop is CASSLEGAGSPLHF. CDR3 bases: TGTGCCAGCAGTTTGGAGGGGGCAGGTTCACCCCTCCACTTT.